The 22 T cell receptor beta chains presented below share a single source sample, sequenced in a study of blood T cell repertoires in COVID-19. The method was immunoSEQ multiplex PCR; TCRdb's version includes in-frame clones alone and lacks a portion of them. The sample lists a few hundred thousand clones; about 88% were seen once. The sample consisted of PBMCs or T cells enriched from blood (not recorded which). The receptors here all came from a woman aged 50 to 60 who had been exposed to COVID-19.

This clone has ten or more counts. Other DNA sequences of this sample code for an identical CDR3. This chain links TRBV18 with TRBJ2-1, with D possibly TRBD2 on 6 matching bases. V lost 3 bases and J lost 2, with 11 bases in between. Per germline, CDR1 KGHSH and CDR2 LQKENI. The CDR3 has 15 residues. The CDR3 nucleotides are TGTGCCAGCTCACCCCGGGACTCGGCCTACAATGAGCAGTTCTTC. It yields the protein CASSPRDSAYNEQFF. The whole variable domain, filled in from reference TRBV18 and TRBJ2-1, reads NAGVMQNPRHLVRRRGQEARLRCSPMKGHSHVYWYRQLPEEGLKFMVYLQKENIIDESGMPKERFSAEFPKEGPSILRIQQVVRGDSAAYFCASSPRDSAYNEQFFGPGTRLTVL.

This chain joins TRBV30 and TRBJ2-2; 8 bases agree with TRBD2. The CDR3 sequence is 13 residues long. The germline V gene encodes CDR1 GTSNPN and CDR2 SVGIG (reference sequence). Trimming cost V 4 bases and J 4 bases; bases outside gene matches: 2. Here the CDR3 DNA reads TGTGCCTGGACTAGCGGGCGCACCGGGGAGCTGTTTTTT. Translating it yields CAWTSGRTGELFF.

This CDR3 reads CASSLGGNGELFF. In nucleotides, the CDR3 is TGTGCCAGCAGCTTAGGGGGTAACGGGGAGCTGTTTTTT. The chain couples TRBV5-4 to TRBJ2-2, with D maybe TRBD1 (6 bases). CDR1 SGHNT and CDR2 YYREEE come from the germline V gene (reference sequence). This CDR3 comprises 13 residues. V lost 2 bases to trimming and J lost 7 bases, with 9 bases between them.

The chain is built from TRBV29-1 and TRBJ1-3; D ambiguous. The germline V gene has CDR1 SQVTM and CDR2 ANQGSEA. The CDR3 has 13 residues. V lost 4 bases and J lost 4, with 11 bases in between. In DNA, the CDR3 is TGCAGCGTTGCAGGCAGTCGCGGAAACACCATATATTTT. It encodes CSVAGSRGNTIYF. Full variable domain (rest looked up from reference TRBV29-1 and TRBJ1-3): SAVISQKPSRDICQRGTSLTIQCQVDSQVTMMFWYRQQPGQSLTLIATANQGSEATYESGFVIDKFPISRPNLTFSTLTVSNMSPEDSSIYLCSVAGSRGNTIYFGEGSWLTVV.

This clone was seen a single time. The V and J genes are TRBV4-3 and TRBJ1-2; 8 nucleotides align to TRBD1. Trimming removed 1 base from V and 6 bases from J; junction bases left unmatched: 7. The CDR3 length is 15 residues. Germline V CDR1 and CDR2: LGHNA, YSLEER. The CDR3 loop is CASSQVDREKDGYTF. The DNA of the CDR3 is TGCGCCAGCAGCCAAGTGGACAGGGAGAAGGATGGCTACACCTTC.

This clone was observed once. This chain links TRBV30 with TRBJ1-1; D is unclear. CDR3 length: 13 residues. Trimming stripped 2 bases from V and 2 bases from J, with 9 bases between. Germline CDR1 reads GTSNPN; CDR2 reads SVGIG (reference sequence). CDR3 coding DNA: TGTGCCTGGAGTTTCGGAGGAAACACTGAAGCTTTCTTT. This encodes CAWSFGGNTEAFF.

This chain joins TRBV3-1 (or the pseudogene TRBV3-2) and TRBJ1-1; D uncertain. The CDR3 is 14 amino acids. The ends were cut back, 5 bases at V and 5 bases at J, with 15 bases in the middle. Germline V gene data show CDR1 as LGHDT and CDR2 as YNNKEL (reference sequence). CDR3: CASSSGRAGTEAFF. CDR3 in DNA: TGTGCCAGCAGCTCCGGGAGGGCCGGGACTGAAGCTTTCTTT.

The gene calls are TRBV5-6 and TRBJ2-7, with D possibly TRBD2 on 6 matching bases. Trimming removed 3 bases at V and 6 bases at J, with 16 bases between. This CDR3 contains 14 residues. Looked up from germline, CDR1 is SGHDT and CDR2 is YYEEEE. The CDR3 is CASSSTGLYGEQYF. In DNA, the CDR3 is TGTGCCAGCAGCTCAACGGGACTGTACGGCGAGCAGTACTTC.

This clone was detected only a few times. Here the CDR3 reads CASSFGQGSTEAFF. The CDR3 DNA is TGTGCCAGCAGCTTCGGACAGGGTAGCACTGAAGCTTTCTTT. The chain links TRBV2 to TRBJ1-1; 8 nucleotides line up with TRBD1. Germline V gives CDR1 SNHLY, CDR2 FYNNEI. CDR3 length: 14 residues. With V trimmed by 6 bases and J by 4 bases, 7 bases remained unmatched.

CDR3 in amino acids: CASSSVQVRGYTF. The CDR3 coding sequence is TGTGCCAGCAGTTCGGTACAGGTCCGCGGCTACACCTTC. This rearrangement joins TRBV2 to TRBJ1-2; possible D gene TRBD1, 5 bases. V lost 5 bases, J lost 8 bases, and 15 bases lay in between. The CDR3 totals 13 residues. Germline V lookup: CDR1 SNHLY, CDR2 FYNNEI.

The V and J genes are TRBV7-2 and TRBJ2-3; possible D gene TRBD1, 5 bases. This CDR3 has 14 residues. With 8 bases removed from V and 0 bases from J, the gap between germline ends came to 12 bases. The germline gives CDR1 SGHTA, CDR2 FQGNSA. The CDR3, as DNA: TGTGCCAGCCTCCAGGGCCTTAGCACAGATACGCAGTATTTT. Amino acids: CASLQGLSTDTQYF.

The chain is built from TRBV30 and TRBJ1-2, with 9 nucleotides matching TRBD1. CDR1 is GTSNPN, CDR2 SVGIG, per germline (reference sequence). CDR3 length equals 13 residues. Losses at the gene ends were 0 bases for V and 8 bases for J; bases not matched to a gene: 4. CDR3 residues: CAWSVQGATGYTF. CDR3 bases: TGTGCCTGGAGTGTACAGGGGGCAACGGGCTACACCTTC.

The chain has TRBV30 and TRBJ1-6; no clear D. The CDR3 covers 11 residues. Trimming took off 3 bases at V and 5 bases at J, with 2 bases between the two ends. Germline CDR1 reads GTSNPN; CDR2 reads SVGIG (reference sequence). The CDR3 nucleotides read TGTGCCTGGAGCAATAATTCACCCCTCCACTTT. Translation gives CAWSNNSPLHF.

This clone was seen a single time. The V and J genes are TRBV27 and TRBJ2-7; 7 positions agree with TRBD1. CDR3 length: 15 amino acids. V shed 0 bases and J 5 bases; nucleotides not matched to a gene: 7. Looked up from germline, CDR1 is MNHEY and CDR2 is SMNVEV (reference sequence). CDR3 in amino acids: CASSLSTGSWDEQYF. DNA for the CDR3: TGTGCCAGCAGTTTATCGACAGGGTCCTGGGACGAGCAGTACTTC.

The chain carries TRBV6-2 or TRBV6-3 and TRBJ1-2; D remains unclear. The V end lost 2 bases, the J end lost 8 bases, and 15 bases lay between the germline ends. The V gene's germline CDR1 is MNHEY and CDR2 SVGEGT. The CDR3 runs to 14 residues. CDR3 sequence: CASSYLLLLEGYTF. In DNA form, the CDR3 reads TGTGCCAGCAGTTACCTTCTACTACTAGAAGGCTACACCTTC.

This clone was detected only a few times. CDR3 DNA: TGTGCCAGCAGCTTAGGTGGGTCTCCATCCGCGGACACCATATATTTT. Protein product: CASSLGGSPSADTIYF. The V call is TRBV13, the J call TRBJ1-3; D not resolved. The V gene lost 0 bases and the J gene lost 8 bases, with 17 bases spanning the gap. Germline V gene sequence: CDR1 PRHDT, CDR2 FYEKMQ (reference sequence). The CDR3 covers 16 residues.

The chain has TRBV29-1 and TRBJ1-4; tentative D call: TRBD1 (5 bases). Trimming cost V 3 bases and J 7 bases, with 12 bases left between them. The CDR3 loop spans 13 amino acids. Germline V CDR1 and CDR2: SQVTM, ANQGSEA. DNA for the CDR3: TGCAGCGTTGATGACAGAGAAGGTGAAAAACTGTTTTTT. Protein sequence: CSVDDREGEKLFF. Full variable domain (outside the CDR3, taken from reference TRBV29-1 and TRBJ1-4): SAVISQKPSRDICQRGTSLTIQCQVDSQVTMMFWYRQQPGQSLTLIATANQGSEATYESGFVIDKFPISRPNLTFSTLTVSNMSPEDSSIYLCSVDDREGEKLFFGSGTQLSVL.

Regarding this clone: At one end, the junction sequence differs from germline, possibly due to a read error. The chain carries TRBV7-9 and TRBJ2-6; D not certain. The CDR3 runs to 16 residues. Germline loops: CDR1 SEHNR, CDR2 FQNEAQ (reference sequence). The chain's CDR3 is CASSLAPFSGANVLTF. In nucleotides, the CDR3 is TGTGCCAGCAGTTTAGCCCCCTTCTCTGGGGCCAACGTCCTGACTTTC.

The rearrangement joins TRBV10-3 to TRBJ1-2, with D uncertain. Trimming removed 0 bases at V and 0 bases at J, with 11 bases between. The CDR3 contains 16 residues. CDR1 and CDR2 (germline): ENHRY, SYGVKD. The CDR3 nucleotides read TGTGCCATCAGTGAGTCGGGCGGGGTTGCTAACTATGGCTACACCTTC. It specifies CAISESGGVANYGYTF.

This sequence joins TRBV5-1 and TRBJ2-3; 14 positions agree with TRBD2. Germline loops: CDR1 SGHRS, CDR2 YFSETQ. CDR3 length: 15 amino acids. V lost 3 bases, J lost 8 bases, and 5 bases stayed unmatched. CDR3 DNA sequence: TGCGCCAGCAGCTGGGGACTAGCGGGGGAAGTTACGCAGTATTTT. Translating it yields CASSWGLAGEVTQYF.

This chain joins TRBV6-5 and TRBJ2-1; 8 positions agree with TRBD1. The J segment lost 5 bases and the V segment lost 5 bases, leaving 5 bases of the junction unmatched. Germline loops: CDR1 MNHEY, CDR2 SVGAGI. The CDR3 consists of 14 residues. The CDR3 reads CASSPGTGNNEQFF. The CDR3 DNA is TGTGCCAGCAGTCCCGGGACAGGAAACAATGAGCAGTTCTTC.

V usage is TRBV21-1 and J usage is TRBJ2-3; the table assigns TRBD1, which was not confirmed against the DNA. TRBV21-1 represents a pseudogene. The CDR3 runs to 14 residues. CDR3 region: CASSGADFTDTQYF. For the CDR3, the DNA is TGTGCCAGCTCAGGGGCGGACTTCACAGATACGCAGTATTTT.